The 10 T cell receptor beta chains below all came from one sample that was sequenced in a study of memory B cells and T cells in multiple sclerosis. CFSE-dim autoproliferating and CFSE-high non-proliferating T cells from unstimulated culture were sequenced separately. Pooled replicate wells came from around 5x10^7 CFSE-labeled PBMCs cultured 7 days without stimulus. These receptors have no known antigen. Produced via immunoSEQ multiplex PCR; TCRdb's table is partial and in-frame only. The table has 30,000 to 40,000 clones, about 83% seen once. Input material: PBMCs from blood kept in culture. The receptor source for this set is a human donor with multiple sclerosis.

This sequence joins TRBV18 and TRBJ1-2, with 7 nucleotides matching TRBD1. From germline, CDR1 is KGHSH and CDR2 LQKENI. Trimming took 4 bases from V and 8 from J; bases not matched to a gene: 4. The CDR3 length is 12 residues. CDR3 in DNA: TGTGCCAGCTCACAGGGGGCGATCGGCTACACCTTC. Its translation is CASSQGAIGYTF.

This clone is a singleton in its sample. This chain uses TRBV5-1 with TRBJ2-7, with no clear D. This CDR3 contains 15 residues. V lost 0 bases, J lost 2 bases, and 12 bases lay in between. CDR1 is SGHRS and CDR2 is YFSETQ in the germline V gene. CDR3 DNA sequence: TGCGCCAGCAGCTTGGTTCCCAGTTTCGCCTACGAGCAGTACTTC. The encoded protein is CASSLVPSFAYEQYF.

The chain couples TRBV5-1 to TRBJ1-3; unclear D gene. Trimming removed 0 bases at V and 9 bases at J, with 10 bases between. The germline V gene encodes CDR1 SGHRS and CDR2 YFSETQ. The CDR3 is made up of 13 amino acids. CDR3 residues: CASSLAGETTIYF. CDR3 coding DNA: TGCGCCAGCAGCTTGGCCGGGGAGACCACCATATATTTT.

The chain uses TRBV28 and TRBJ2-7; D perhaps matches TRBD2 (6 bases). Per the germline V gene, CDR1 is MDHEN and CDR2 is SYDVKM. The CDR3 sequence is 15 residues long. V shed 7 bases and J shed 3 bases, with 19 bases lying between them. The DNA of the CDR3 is TGTGCCAGCACCCGAACCGGGACTCCTATCTACGAGCAGTACTTC. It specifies CASTRTGTPIYEQYF. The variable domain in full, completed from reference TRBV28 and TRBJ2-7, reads DVKVTQSSRYLVKRTGEKVFLECVQDMDHENMFWYRQDPGLGLRLIYFSYDVKMKEKGDIPEGYSVSREKKERFSLILESASTNQTSMYLCASTRTGTPIYEQYFGPGTRLTVT.

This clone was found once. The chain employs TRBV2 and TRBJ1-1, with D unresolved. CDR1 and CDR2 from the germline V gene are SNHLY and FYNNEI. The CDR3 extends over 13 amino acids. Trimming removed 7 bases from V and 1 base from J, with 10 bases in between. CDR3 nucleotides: TGTGCCAGCAACATGGAGAGGAACACTGAAGCTTTCTTT. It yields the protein CASNMERNTEAFF.

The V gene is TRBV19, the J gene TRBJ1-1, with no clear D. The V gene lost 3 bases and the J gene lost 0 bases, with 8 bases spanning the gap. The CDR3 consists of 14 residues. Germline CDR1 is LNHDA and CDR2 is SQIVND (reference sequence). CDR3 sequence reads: CASSIFGVNTEAFF. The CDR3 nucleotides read TGTGCCAGTAGTATCTTTGGGGTGAACACTGAAGCTTTCTTT.

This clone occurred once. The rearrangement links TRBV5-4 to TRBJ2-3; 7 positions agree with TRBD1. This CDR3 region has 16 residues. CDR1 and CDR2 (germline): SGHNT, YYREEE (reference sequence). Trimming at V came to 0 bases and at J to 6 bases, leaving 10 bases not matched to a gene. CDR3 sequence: CASSLGDRLNLDTQYF. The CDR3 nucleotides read TGTGCCAGCAGCTTGGGGGACAGACTGAACTTGGATACGCAGTATTTT.

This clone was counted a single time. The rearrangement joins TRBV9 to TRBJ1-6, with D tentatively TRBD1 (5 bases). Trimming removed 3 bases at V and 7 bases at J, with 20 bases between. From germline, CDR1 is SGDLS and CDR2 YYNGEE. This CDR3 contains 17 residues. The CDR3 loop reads CASSATSGGIGNSPLHF. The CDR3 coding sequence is TGTGCCAGCAGCGCCACTTCGGGGGGTATAGGGAATTCACCCCTCCACTTT.

For the CDR3, the DNA is TGTGCCAGCAGCTTGCTAGCGGGGGGCAACAATGAGCAGTTCTTC. This translates into CASSLLAGGNNEQFF. The genes are TRBV5-4 and TRBJ2-1; TRBD2 agrees at 11 bases. This CDR3 region has 15 residues. Unmatched junction bases numbered 2, after V lost 1 base and J lost 5 bases. Germline CDR1 reads SGHNT; CDR2 reads YYREEE (reference sequence).

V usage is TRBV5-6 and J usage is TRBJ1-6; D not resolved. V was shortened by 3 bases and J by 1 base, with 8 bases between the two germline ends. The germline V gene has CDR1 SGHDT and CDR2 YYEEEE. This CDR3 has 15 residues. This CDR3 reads CASSSDGSYNSPLHF. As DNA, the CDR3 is TGTGCCAGCAGCTCGGACGGTTCCTATAATTCACCCCTCCACTTT.